The 19 T cell receptor beta chains below were found in one sample sequenced in a study of T-cell memory formation after mild COVID-19. Using its own MiXCR run on the 5' RACE reads, TCRdb lists one record per CDR3 protein. Here the sample spans under 450,000 distinct CDR3 sequences, under 25% being singletons. Sequenced sample: PBMCs or a T cell subset sorted from them (not recorded which). The source is a young man who had mild COVID-19 (a few samples of this study predate the infection). Cell type and time point are not known.

This clonotype turned up a few times. The CDR3 region has the DNA TGCGCCAGCAGCTATACCGGGACTGGCTCCTACGAGCAGTACTTC. Translation gives CASSYTGTGSYEQYF. This chain uses TRBV5-1 with TRBJ2-7; perhaps TRBD2 as D (6 bases). Looked up from germline, CDR1 is SGHRS and CDR2 is YFSETQ. The CDR3 contains 15 residues. V lost 3 bases, J lost 0 bases, and 13 bases lay in between.

This clonotype was picked up a small number of times. This chain's CDR3 is CASSWGDEQYF. CDR3 DNA sequence: TGTGCCAGCAGTTGGGGGGACGAGCAGTACTTC. The chain carries TRBV6-5 and TRBJ2-7, with a weak D call TRBD2 (6 bases). The CDR3 sequence is 11 residues long. Between the trimmed V and J ends, which lost 4 bases and 5 bases, there was a span of 6 bases. CDR1 is MNHEY and CDR2 is SVGAGI in the germline V gene.

This clonotype was recorded a few times. CDR3 amino acids: CASSGQGWDIQYF. The CDR3 bases are TGTGCCAGCAGCGGACAGGGGTGGGACATTCAGTACTTC. The V and J genes are TRBV11-2 and TRBJ2-4; 9 bases match TRBD1. This CDR3 has 13 residues. V gave up 5 bases and J gave up 8 bases; unmatched junction bases: 4. Looked up from germline, CDR1 is SGHAT and CDR2 is FQNNGV.

The chain joins TRBV4-3 to TRBJ1-2; D gene unclear. Trimming took 0 bases from V and 8 from J, leaving 13 bases between them. CDR1 is LGHNA and CDR2 is YSLEER in the germline V gene. The CDR3 runs to 14 residues. The DNA for the CDR3 is TGCGCCAGCAGCCAAGATTCTCGGGGTTACGGCTACACCTTC. Protein product: CASSQDSRGYGYTF.

The chain is built from TRBV9 and TRBJ2-7; 9 nucleotides line up with TRBD2. With 3 bases clipped from V and 3 bases from J, the junction kept 10 bases outside the gene matches. This CDR3 comprises 16 residues. CDR1 and CDR2 (germline): SGDLS, YYNGEE. Written as DNA, the CDR3 is TGTGCCAGCAGCGCCACGCGGGGGGGACTAGACTACGAGCAGTACTTC. Amino acid sequence: CASSATRGGLDYEQYF.

This clonotype was seen a few times. Here the CDR3 DNA reads TGTGCCAGCTCACCACCACTTCAGGGAGATACGCAGTATTTT. Protein sequence: CASSPPLQGDTQYF. The chain has TRBV18 and TRBJ2-3, with a possible D match to TRBD1 (5 bases). In germline, CDR1 is KGHSH, CDR2 LQKENI. Trimming took off 0 bases at V and 5 bases at J, with 9 bases between the two ends. The CDR3 contains 14 residues.

A note on this clonotype: The junction does not match germline at one end; this may be a read error. The CDR3 DNA follows: TGTGCAAGCAGCTCCACTCCGGGGACAGCGACAGATACGCAGTATTTT. Its translation is CASSSTPGTATDTQYF. The chain combines TRBV11-2 with TRBJ2-3, with 7 bases aligning to TRBD1. The CDR3 loop spans 16 amino acids. Germline CDR1 SGHAT, CDR2 FQNNGV.

V and J are TRBV14 and TRBJ2-5; TRBD1 might be the D (5 bases). V lost 2 bases and J lost 5, with 9 bases in between. The CDR3 is made up of 13 amino acids. Germline CDR1 SGHDN, CDR2 FVKESK. The CDR3 sequence: CASSQTRVETQYF. The CDR3 DNA is TGTGCCAGCAGCCAAACCAGGGTGGAGACCCAGTACTTC.

The chain links TRBV7-2 to TRBJ1-1; TRBD1 agrees at 7 bases. The CDR3 consists of 17 residues. The V segment lost 7 bases and the J segment 4 bases; nucleotides outside the gene matches: 18. CDR1 and CDR2 from the germline V gene are SGHTA and FQGNSA. Here the CDR3 reads CASNPYERGHLTTEAFF. Here the CDR3 DNA reads TGTGCCAGCAACCCATATGAGAGGGGGCATCTTACCACTGAAGCTTTCTTT. Variable domain in full (rest from reference TRBV7-2 and TRBJ1-1): GAGVSQSPSNKVTEKGKDVELRCDPISGHTALYWYRQSLGQGLEFLIYFQGNSAPDKSGLPSDRFSAERTGGSVSTLTIQRTQQEDSAVYLCASNPYERGHLTTEAFFGQGTRLTVV.

The chain has TRBV6-5 and TRBJ1-2; perhaps TRBD1 as D (5 bases). V dropped 4 bases and J dropped 8 bases, with 14 bases sitting between them. Germline assignment: CDR1 MNHEY and CDR2 SVGAGI. CDR3 length: 13 residues. The CDR3 nucleotides read TGTGCCAGCAGTTTGCAGGGAGAACGCGGCTACACCTTC. Translated: CASSLQGERGYTF.

This clonotype was observed a few times. The chain has TRBV12-3 or TRBV12-4 and TRBJ2-3; a weak D match, TRBD1 (5 bases). V gave up 1 base and J gave up 6 bases, with 11 bases separating them. The CDR3 runs to 14 residues. For the CDR3, the DNA is TGTGCCAGCAGTTTAGTGGGGCCAAGGGATACGCAGTATTTT. The encoded protein is CASSLVGPRDTQYF.

The chain joins TRBV27 to TRBJ2-7, with a tentative D call TRBD2 (6 bases). CDR3 length equals 12 residues. In germline, CDR1 is MNHEY, CDR2 SMNVEV (reference sequence). CDR3 loop: CATRSEGTVEYF. The CDR3 DNA follows: TGTGCGACGAGATCAGAAGGGACTGTGGAGTACTTC.

This clonotype appeared many times. CDR3 region: CASSNSPNYGYTF. The DNA of the CDR3 is TGCGCCAGCAGCAACAGCCCTAACTATGGCTACACCTTC. The chain joins TRBV5-1 to TRBJ1-2; no firm D call. CDR1 and CDR2 (germline): SGHRS, YFSETQ. Trimming shortened V by 4 bases and J by 0 bases, and 7 bases separated the two germline ends. CDR3 length: 13 amino acids.

This clonotype was seen a few times. This chain joins TRBV10-3 and TRBJ1-5; D call uncertain. CDR3 length: 13 amino acids. The ends were cut back, 3 bases at V and 7 bases at J, with 10 bases in the middle. In germline, CDR1 is ENHRY, CDR2 SYGVKD. Here the CDR3 reads CAISESVGQPQHF. The CDR3 region has the DNA TGTGCCATCAGTGAATCTGTGGGACAGCCCCAGCATTTT.

The chain has TRBV2 and TRBJ2-3, with D unresolved. The CDR3 length is 13 residues. Between the trimmed V and J ends, which lost 6 bases and 6 bases, there was a span of 13 bases. Per germline, CDR1 SNHLY and CDR2 FYNNEI. CDR3 protein: CASRDNRPDTQYF. The CDR3, as DNA: TGTGCCAGCAGAGACAACCGCCCTGATACGCAGTATTTT. Together with reference TRBV2 and TRBJ2-3, the CDR3 gives the full variable domain: EPEVTQTPSHQVTQMGQEVILRCVPISNHLYFYWYRQILGQKVEFLVSFYNNEISEKSEIFDDQFSVERPDGSNFTLKIRSTKLEDSAMYFCASRDNRPDTQYFGPGTRLTVL.

There are a few counts of this clonotype. The chain joins TRBV7-3 to TRBJ2-6; maybe TRBD2 (6 bases). CDR1 is SGHTA, CDR2 FQGTGA, per germline. The CDR3 sequence is 15 residues long. V lost 2 bases, J lost 2 bases, and 7 bases lay in between. The CDR3 nucleotides read TGTGCCAGCAGCTTAGGGGGGACTGGGGCCAACGTCCTGACTTTC. Protein: CASSLGGTGANVLTF.

There are a few counts of this clonotype. The chain combines TRBV27 with TRBJ1-2, with D tentatively TRBD1 (6 bases). Germline V gene sequence: CDR1 MNHEY, CDR2 SMNVEV (reference sequence). The CDR3 totals 12 residues. V dropped 7 bases and J dropped 4 bases, with 10 bases sitting between them. The chain's CDR3 is CASKDRLYGYTF. The CDR3 DNA is TGTGCCAGCAAAGACAGGCTCTATGGCTACACCTTC.

The table lists this clonotype with a few counts. The J gene is TRBJ2-7, the V gene TRBV10-2; D may correspond to TRBD1 or TRBD2 (5 bases each). The CDR3 sequence is 15 residues long. The germline V gene encodes CDR1 WSHSY and CDR2 SAAADI. The ends were cut back, 0 bases at V and 5 bases at J, with 14 bases in the middle. CDR3 residues: CASSESGRGIHEQYF. The CDR3 DNA is TGCGCCAGCAGTGAGTCCGGACGGGGCATCCACGAGCAGTACTTC.

This chain joins TRBV6-5 and TRBJ2-2, with unresolved D. The CDR3 consists of 14 residues. Trimming took 8 bases from V and 7 from J, leaving 17 bases between them. Germline V gene data show CDR1 as MNHEY and CDR2 as SVGAGI. This CDR3 is CASSPWVGVGELFF. The CDR3, as DNA: TGTGCCAGCTCCCCCTGGGTTGGGGTCGGGGAGCTGTTTTTT.